This passage covers 3 T cell receptor beta chains from one sample sequenced in a study of regulatory T cells in long-lasting Graves disease. Arm-PCR of CDR3 regions and iRepertoire HTBI primers were the basis on which TCR beta libraries were built. TCRdb reprocessed the multiplex PCR reads via MiXCR and lists one record per CDR3 protein. The profile shows over 500,000 distinct CDR3 sequences, about 16% of them singletons. Time point given: newly diagnosed GD, antithyroid drugs for less than 3 months. PBMCs were the source of the RNA used for TCR sequencing. These data are also associated with another study on T cells in Graves' hyperthyroidism and ophthalmopathy.

The input for sequencing was peripheral blood mononuclear cells (PBMCs), taken at new diagnosis, from a patient treated with antithyroid drugs. These receptors all stem from a young woman with Graves disease.

This clonotype turned up a few times. The V and J genes are TRBV27 and TRBJ2-5; possible D gene TRBD1, 5 bases. V was cut by 0 bases and J by 5 bases, with 13 bases left in between. CDR1 and CDR2 from the germline V gene are MNHEY and SMNVEV (reference sequence). The CDR3 has 15 residues. CDR3: CASSLSPWGSETQYF. CDR3 nucleotide sequence: TGTGCCAGCAGTTTATCCCCTTGGGGCTCGGAGACCCAGTACTTC.

This clonotype was seen ten or more times. This sequence joins TRBV7-2 and TRBJ2-1, with 7 bases that match TRBD2. V dropped 1 base and J dropped 8; count of bases not matched to a gene: 11. The CDR3 runs to 16 residues. Germline V gene data show CDR1 as SGHTA and CDR2 as FQGNSA. This CDR3 reads CASSLGIAGAGDEQFF. CDR3 nucleotide sequence: TGTGCCAGCAGCTTAGGTATCGCGGGAGCGGGCGATGAGCAGTTCTTC.

There are a few counts of this clonotype. The rearrangement links TRBV28 to TRBJ1-1; tentative D call: TRBD1 (6 bases). Trimming stripped 6 bases from V and 7 bases from J, with 9 bases between. Looked up from germline, CDR1 is MDHEN and CDR2 is SYDVKM. CDR3 length equals 11 residues. The CDR3 protein is CASRGAVEAFF. For the CDR3, the DNA is TGTGCCAGCAGGGGGGCCGTTGAAGCTTTCTTT.